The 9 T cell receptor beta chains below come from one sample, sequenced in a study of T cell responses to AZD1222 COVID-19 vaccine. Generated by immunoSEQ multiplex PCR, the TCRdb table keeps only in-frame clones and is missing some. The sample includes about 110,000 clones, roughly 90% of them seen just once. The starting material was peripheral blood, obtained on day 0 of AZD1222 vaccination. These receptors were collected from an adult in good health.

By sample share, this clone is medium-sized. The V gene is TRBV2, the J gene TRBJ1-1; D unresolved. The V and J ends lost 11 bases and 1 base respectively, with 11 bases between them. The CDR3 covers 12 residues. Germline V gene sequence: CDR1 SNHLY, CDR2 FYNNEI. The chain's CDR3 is CASGKGNTEAFF. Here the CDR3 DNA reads TGTGCCTCGGGTAAGGGGAACACTGAAGCTTTCTTT.

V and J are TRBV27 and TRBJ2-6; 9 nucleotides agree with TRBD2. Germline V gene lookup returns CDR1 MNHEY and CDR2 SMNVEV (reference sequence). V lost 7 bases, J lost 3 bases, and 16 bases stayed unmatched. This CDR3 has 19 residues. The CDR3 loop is CASTQIVGTAGGGANVLTF. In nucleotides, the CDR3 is TGTGCCAGCACCCAAATCGTCGGGACAGCGGGAGGTGGGGCCAACGTCCTGACTTTC.

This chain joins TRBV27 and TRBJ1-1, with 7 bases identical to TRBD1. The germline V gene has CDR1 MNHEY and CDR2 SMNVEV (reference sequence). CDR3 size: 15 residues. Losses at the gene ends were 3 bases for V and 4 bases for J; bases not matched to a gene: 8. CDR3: CASSLTGQLFTEAFF. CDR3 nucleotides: TGTGCCAGCAGTTTGACAGGGCAGTTATTCACTGAAGCTTTCTTT.

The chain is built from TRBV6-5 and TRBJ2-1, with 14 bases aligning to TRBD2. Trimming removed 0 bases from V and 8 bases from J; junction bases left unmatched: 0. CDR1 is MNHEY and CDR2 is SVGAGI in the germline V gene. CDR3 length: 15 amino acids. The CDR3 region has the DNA TGTGCCAGCAGTTACTCGACTAGCGGGAGGGATGAGCAGTTCTTC. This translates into CASSYSTSGRDEQFF.

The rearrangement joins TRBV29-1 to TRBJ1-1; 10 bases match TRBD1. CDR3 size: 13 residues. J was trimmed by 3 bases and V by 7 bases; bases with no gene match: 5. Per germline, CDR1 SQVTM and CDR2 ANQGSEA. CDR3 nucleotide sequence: TGCAGCGCCCGACAGGGGGCCCACACTGAAGCTTTCTTT. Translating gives CSARQGAHTEAFF. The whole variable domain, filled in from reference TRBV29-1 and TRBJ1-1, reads SAVISQKPSRDICQRGTSLTIQCQVDSQVTMMFWYRQQPGQSLTLIATANQGSEATYESGFVIDKFPISRPNLTFSTLTVSNMSPEDSSIYLCSARQGAHTEAFFGQGTRLTVV.

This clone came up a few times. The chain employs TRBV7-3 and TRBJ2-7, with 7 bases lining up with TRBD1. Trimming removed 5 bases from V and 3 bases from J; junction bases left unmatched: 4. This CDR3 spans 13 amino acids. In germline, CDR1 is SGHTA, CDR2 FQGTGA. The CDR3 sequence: CASSRDRNYEQYF. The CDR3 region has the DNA TGTGCCAGCAGCCGGGACAGAAACTACGAGCAGTACTTC. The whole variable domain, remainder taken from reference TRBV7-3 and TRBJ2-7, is GAGVSQTPSNKVTEKGKYVELRCDPISGHTALYWYRQSLGQGPEFLIYFQGTGAADDSGLPNDRFFAVRPEGSVSTLKIQRTERGDSAVYLCASSRDRNYEQYFGPGTRLTVT.

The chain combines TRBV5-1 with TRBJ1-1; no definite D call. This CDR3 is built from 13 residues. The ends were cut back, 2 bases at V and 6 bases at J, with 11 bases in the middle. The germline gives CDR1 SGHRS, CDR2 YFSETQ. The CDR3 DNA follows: TGCGCCAGCAGCTTAGCTCGTTCAGCTGAAGCTTTCTTT. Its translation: CASSLARSAEAFF.

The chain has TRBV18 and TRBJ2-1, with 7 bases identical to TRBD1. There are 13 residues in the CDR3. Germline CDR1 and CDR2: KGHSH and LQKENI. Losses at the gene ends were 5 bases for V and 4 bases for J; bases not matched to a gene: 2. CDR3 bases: TGTGCCAGCTCAATACAGGGGTACAATGAGCAGTTCTTC. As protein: CASSIQGYNEQFF. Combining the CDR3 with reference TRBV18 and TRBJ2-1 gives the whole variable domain NAGVMQNPRHLVRRRGQEARLRCSPMKGHSHVYWYRQLPEEGLKFMVYLQKENIIDESGMPKERFSAEFPKEGPSILRIQQVVRGDSAAYFCASSIQGYNEQFFGPGTRLTVL.

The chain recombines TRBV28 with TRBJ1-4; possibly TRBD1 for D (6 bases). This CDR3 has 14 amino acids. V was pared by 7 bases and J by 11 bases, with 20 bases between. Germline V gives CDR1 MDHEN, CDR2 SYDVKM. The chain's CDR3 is CASKAPGQGWKLFF. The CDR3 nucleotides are TGTGCCAGCAAGGCACCGGGACAAGGATGGAAACTGTTTTTT.